The rows below give T cell receptor beta chains drawn from one sample of a study of cytomegalovirus exposure and HLA in healthy donors. Clones were read by immunoSEQ multiplex PCR, and TCRdb kept only the in-frame ones, dropping some. This sample has about 140,000 clones; 80% to 90% occur once, and the top ten carry roughly 5.2%. Sequencing was done on a sample of PBMCs. All receptors derive from a woman in her twenties or thirties in good health and CMV-seronegative. The CDR3 runs from the conserved cysteine through the conserved F or W. D genes are given only for firm matches. Rows give clone size only sometimes, using once, few, many, or a class for an expanded clone.

d_call clone_size j_call v_call cdr3_nt cdr3_aa
NA NA TRBJ1-2 TRBV6-5 TGTGCCAGCAGTTACCCGAAGGGCAGGGGACCCTATGGCTACACCTTC CASSYPKGRGPYGYTF
TRBD1 NA TRBJ1-2 TRBV7-8 TGTGCCAGCAGGTCGGGACAGGGGGCTTATGGCTACACCTTC CASRSGQGAYGYTF
TRBD1 once TRBJ1-1 TRBV29-1 TGCAGCCTCGACAGGGGGAAAGGGAACACTGAAGCTTTCTTT CSLDRGKGNTEAFF
TRBD2 NA TRBJ2-1 TRBV6-1 TGTGCCAGCACCGAGAGGGCTAGCGGGGGCAATGAGCAGTTCTTC CASTERASGGNEQFF
NA NA TRBJ1-6 TRBV30 TGTGCCTCTCTCGCGGGGAGTTCCTATAATTCACCCCTCCACTTT CASLAGSSYNSPLHF
NA NA TRBJ1-1 TRBV7-7 TGTGCCAGCAGCTCCTCCGGGGGGCCTGATGAAGCTTTCTTT CASSSSGGPDEAFF
TRBD1 NA TRBJ1-2 TRBV28 TGTGCCAGCAGTTCCCCGGGACAGGGGGTACCCCACTATGGCTACACCTTC CASSSPGQGVPHYGYTF
TRBD1 NA TRBJ1-6 TRBV12-5 TGTGCTAGTGGAAGGGACAGTGGTTCACCCCTCCACTTT CASGRDSGSPLHF
NA NA TRBJ1-2 TRBV15 TGTGCCACCAGCAGAGATCGGGGAGGGTGGGGCTACACCTTC CATSRDRGGWGYTF
NA once TRBJ1-6 TRBV6-1 TGTGCCAGCATTGCGTTGAGCTCCTATAATTCACCCCTCCACTTT CASIALSSYNSPLHF
TRBD1 once TRBJ1-5 TRBV28 TGTGCCAGCAGTCTCACGACAGGGAGACAGCCCCAGCATTTT CASSLTTGRQPQHF
TRBD2 NA TRBJ2-7 TRBV10-2 TGCGCCAGCAGAGCGGGAGGATCGGGGGAGCAGTACTTC CASRAGGSGEQYF
NA NA TRBJ1-5 TRBV7-8 TGTGCCAGCAGCTCCTACGAGATGCAGCCCCAGCATTTT CASSSYEMQPQHF
NA NA TRBJ1-6 TRBV4-3 TGCGCCAGCAGCCTAGAATCGTCCTATAATTCACCCCTCCACTTT CASSLESSYNSPLHF
NA few TRBJ2-5 TRBV7-6 TGTGCCAGCAGCTTAGGTACAACCCGAAACGGGGTCCAGTACTTC CASSLGTTRNGVQYF
NA NA TRBJ1-1 TRBV18 TGTGCCAGCTCACCACCAGGGGACACTGAAGCTTTCTTT CASSPPGDTEAFF
TRBD1 NA TRBJ1-1 TRBV7-9 TGTGCCAGCAGCTTACCCAGGGGGAATCGGGAAGCTTTCTTT CASSLPRGNREAFF
NA NA TRBJ1-1 TRBV13 TGTGCCAGCAGCCGCAGGGCTGGAGTATGGGTCACTGAAGCTTTCTTT CASSRRAGVWVTEAFF
NA NA TRBJ2-2 TRBV7-9 TGTGCCAGCAGCTTAAGTCGGGGGACGAACACCGGGGAGCTGTTTTTT CASSLSRGTNTGELFF
NA NA TRBJ1-2 TRBV7-9 TGTGCCAGCAGCGGGGTAGCGGATCTCCTTAACTATGGCTACACCTTC CASSGVADLLNYGYTF
NA NA TRBJ2-1 TRBV28 TGTGCCAGCAGTCGCTGGTCCAGGGGCCGCCCCCAGTACAATGAGCAGTTCTTC CASSRWSRGRPQYNEQFF
NA NA TRBJ1-2 TRBV7-9 TGTGCCAGCAGCTTAGACAGATATGGCTACACCTTC CASSLDRYGYTF
TRBD2 NA TRBJ2-7 TRBV7-9 TGTGCCAGCAGTCCCCCTACTAGCGGGAGTTTCTCCTACGAGCAGTACTTC CASSPPTSGSFSYEQYF
NA NA TRBJ1-2 TRBV10-3 TGTGCCATCAGTGGGTTGGTACGAGATGGCTACACCTTC CAISGLVRDGYTF
TRBD1 few TRBJ1-6 TRBV30 TGTGCCTGGACGAATATTCGGGACAGAGGTTATAATTCACCCCTCCACTTT CAWTNIRDRGYNSPLHF
NA NA TRBJ1-2 TRBV6-1 TGTGCCAGCAGTGAAGGGGGGGGCTATGGCTACACCTTC CASSEGGGYGYTF
NA NA TRBJ1-1 TRBV7-3 TGTGCCAGCAGCACCGGGGAAAACACTGAAGCTTTCTTT CASSTGENTEAFF
TRBD1 NA TRBJ1-2 TRBV7-2 TGTGCCAGCAGCTCGAGACAGGGGACGGATGGCTACACCTTC CASSSRQGTDGYTF
NA NA TRBJ2-3 TRBV30 TGTGCCTGGAGTAGGGGGTTGGCAGATACGCAGTATTTT CAWSRGLADTQYF
NA NA TRBJ1-4 TRBV7-9 TGTGCCAGCAGCTCCTCTCTAGGTCCGAATGAAAAACTGTTTTTT CASSSSLGPNEKLFF
TRBD1 NA TRBJ1-1 TRBV19 TGTGCCAGTAGGATACTGGGACAGGGATTCACTGAAGCTTTCTTT CASRILGQGFTEAFF
NA NA TRBJ2-7 TRBV19 TGTGCCAGTAGTATAGCGGGAAGCTCCTACGAGCAGTACTTC CASSIAGSSYEQYF
NA NA TRBJ2-7 TRBV30 TGTGCCTGGACAGGGGGGATCGAGCAGTACTTC CAWTGGIEQYF
NA NA TRBJ2-5 TRBV5-1 TGCGCCAGCAGCTTGTCTAGCGCGGAGACCCAGTACTTC CASSLSSAETQYF
NA NA TRBJ2-7 TRBV7-9 TGTGCCAGCAGCTCCGTTACCTACGAGCAGTACTTC CASSSVTYEQYF
TRBD2 NA TRBJ2-1 TRBV5-3 TGTGCCAGAAGCCTCGGAGAACTAGCGGGCGTTGAGCAGTTCTTC CARSLGELAGVEQFF
TRBD1 NA TRBJ1-2 TRBV7-8 TGTGCCAGCAGCTTAGGACAGGGGGCAGACTATGGCTACACCTTC CASSLGQGADYGYTF
NA NA TRBJ1-1 TRBV27 TGTGCCAGCACCGGGGCCAGGGGTAAAGCTTTCTTT CASTGARGKAFF
TRBD2 NA TRBJ2-5 TRBV7-2 TGTGCCAGCAGCTTAGGACTAGCGGGGGCCCAAGAGACCCAGTACTTC CASSLGLAGAQETQYF
NA NA TRBJ1-4 TRBV28 TGTGCCAGCAGTTGGGGAGGAGCTAATGAAAAACTGTTTTTT CASSWGGANEKLFF
NA NA TRBJ1-2 TRBV7-9 TGTGCCAGCAGAAAAGGCCCGGGGGGGTTTGGCTACACCTTC CASRKGPGGFGYTF
NA once TRBJ1-6 TRBV18 TGTGCCAGCTCACCAGAATCAGGGTTAAATTCACCCCTCCACTTT CASSPESGLNSPLHF
TRBD1 NA TRBJ1-2 TRBV7-3 TGTGCCAGCAGCTTAAAGGGGACAGTTCTCGTTCTTAACTATGGCTACACCTTC CASSLKGTVLVLNYGYTF
TRBD2 NA TRBJ2-3 TRBV9 TGTGCCAGCAGCGGGTGGGCTAGCGGGGGGTATACGCAGTATTTT CASSGWASGGYTQYF
NA NA TRBJ1-1 TRBV5-4 TGTGCCAGCAGCTTGGCCCTGGCCAGGCCAAGGAAAGCTTTCTTT CASSLALARPRKAFF
NA NA TRBJ2-1 TRBV5-1 TGCGCCAGCAGCTTGTTCAAGGCTAGCGAGGACAATGAGCAGCTCTTC CASSLFKASEDNEQLF
NA few TRBJ1-2 TRBV6-6 TGTGCCAGCAGTTACGGAGGACAGAGGCTCTATGGCTACACCTTC CASSYGGQRLYGYTF
TRBD1 NA TRBJ2-2 TRBV19 TGTGCCAGTAGTATCAGGGGGCCCCACGGGGAGCTGTTTTTT CASSIRGPHGELFF
NA NA TRBJ2-3 TRBV13 TGTGCCAGCAGCTTTCGCCCAGCGGGTCCTTCCACAGATACGCAGTATTTT CASSFRPAGPSTDTQYF
NA NA TRBJ1-2 TRBV30 TGTGCCTGGAGGGGGCGATCCCTAGTTAACTATGGCTACACCTTC CAWRGRSLVNYGYTF
TRBD1 NA TRBJ1-1 TRBV4-1 TGCGCCAGCAGCCAGACAGGGGTGAGGAACACTGAAGCTTTCTTT CASSQTGVRNTEAFF
NA NA TRBJ2-1 TRBV30 TGTGCCTGGAGTGGAACTCTGGCCCTGGGGCCATACAATGAGCAGTTCTTC CAWSGTLALGPYNEQFF
TRBD1 NA TRBJ2-5 TRBV19 TGTGCCAGTAGTATAGGCAGGACAGGGAACCAAGAGACCCAGTACTTC CASSIGRTGNQETQYF
TRBD1 NA TRBJ2-7 TRBV14 TGTGCCAGCAGCAGGACAGGGGGATACGAGCAGTACTTC CASSRTGGYEQYF
NA NA TRBJ2-7 TRBV6-5 TGTGCCAGCAGTTACTCAGGCCCGACAGCCTACGAGCAGTACTTC CASSYSGPTAYEQYF